This T cell receptor beta chain was sequenced for a study of blood T cell repertoires in COVID-19. On the study more broadly: Researchers got acute and convalescent COVID-19 samples from the United States, Italy and Spain. Nucleic acid was either cDNA or gDNA, and it came from T cells, B-cell-depleted T cells, or PBMCs.

This clone was counted a single time. Sequencing used immunoSEQ multiplex PCR; TCRdb keeps in-frame clones, though not all of them. The sample consists of tens of thousands of clones, approximately 90% of them appearing once. The V segment lost 1 base and the J segment 1 base; nucleotides outside the gene matches: 0. In germline, CDR1 is SGHVS, CDR2 FQNEAQ. CDR3 length: 14 residues. This rearrangement joins TRBV7-8 to TRBJ1-1; 7 bases are shared with TRBD1. This receptor was taken from a man between 60 and 70 years old with acute or convalescent COVID-19. Sequencing input: peripheral blood. The CDR3 DNA reads TGTGCCAGCAGCTTAGGGACAGGGAACACTGAAGCTTTCTTT. It specifies CASSLGTGNTEAFF.